This T cell receptor beta chain came from a study of OX40 agonist ivuxolimab in advanced cancers. Study background: Across the patients, intravenous ivuxolimab was delivered every 2 weeks at 0.01 to 10 mg/kg.

Peripheral blood came from all dose cohorts at three timepoints. Using immunoSEQ multiplex PCR, the repertoire was profiled, and TCRdb retains in-frame clones only, with some absent. Of 65,000 to 100,000 clones detected, roughly 88% appear once; the ten largest clones hold less than 4.5%. CDR1 is KGHSH, CDR2 LQKENI, per germline. The CDR3 is made up of 13 amino acids. The V end was cut by 2 bases, the J end by 2 bases, with 6 bases between. In regard to this clone: Antigen specificity is unknown.

Points from the study as a whole: People who partly responded at 0.1-3.0 mg/kg had some of the least clonal expansion seen.

The receptor was isolated from an adult with an advanced solid tumor such as melanoma, head and neck, liver or kidney cancer. Specimen: CD4+ or CD8+ T cells sorted from blood, collected in a trial of the OX40 agonist ivuxolimab. The genes are TRBV18 and TRBJ2-5; TRBD1 is a possible D gene (5 bases). The CDR3 DNA is TGTGCCAGCTCACCAGACAGACAAGAGACCCAGTACTTC. Translated: CASSPDRQETQYF.